Below are 12 T cell receptor beta chains sequenced from a single sample in a study of long-term antiretroviral therapy in people with HIV. With survey level as its setting, the immunoSEQ assay was v3.0. The repertoire was sequenced with immunoSEQ multiplex PCR; TCRdb's copy has only in-frame clones and lacks some. This sample carries tens of thousands of clones, about 87% of them seen once, and the ten largest clones take 3.3%. Material: unsorted PBMCs, obtained 2.6 years after starting antiretroviral therapy. The receptors shown here come from a woman aged 45-59 years with HIV.

The chain has TRBV6-1 and TRBJ1-4; 7 bases map to TRBD1. With 6 bases clipped from V and 7 bases from J, the junction kept 8 bases outside the gene matches. CDR1 and CDR2 from the germline V gene are MNHNS and SASEGT. This CDR3 is built from 14 residues. The CDR3 DNA is TGTGCCAGCAGCCGACAGGGACGAAGTGAAAAACTGTTTTTT. It is translated as CASSRQGRSEKLFF.

The chain recombines TRBV10-2 with TRBJ1-4, with D perhaps matching TRBD1 (5 bases). The ends were cut back, 6 bases at V and 8 bases at J, with 13 bases in the middle. This CDR3 has 13 residues. Germline CDR1 WSHSY, CDR2 SAAADI. CDR3 region: CASRGEGREKLFF. Here the CDR3 DNA reads TGCGCCAGCAGGGGGGAGGGCAGGGAAAAACTGTTTTTT.

This clone was seen only once. CDR3 in DNA: TGTGCCAGCAGCTTGGATGCAGGGGGCCGACAGCCCCAGCATTTT. Protein: CASSLDAGGRQPQHF. This sequence joins TRBV5-8 and TRBJ1-5; 8 nucleotides align to TRBD1. The CDR3 length is 15 residues. Germline CDR1 SGHTS, CDR2 YDEGEE. Trimming took 0 bases from V and 7 from J; bases not matched to a gene: 6.

The chain is built from TRBV11-2 and TRBJ2-5; no clear D gene. V was cut by 1 base and J by 5 bases, with 8 bases left in between. The germline CDR1 and CDR2 sequences are SGHAT and FQNNGV. The CDR3 is 13 amino acids. DNA for the CDR3: TGTGCCAGCAGCTTAGGGAACGGGGAGACCCAGTACTTC. It specifies CASSLGNGETQYF.

V gene TRBV5-1 combines with J gene TRBJ1-2; D is perhaps TRBD1 (6 bases). Trimming cost V 3 bases and J 7 bases, with 19 bases left between them. Germline CDR1 and CDR2: SGHRS and YFSETQ. The CDR3 totals 15 residues. CDR3 in amino acids: CASSSLQGGVFGYTF. CDR3 DNA sequence: TGCGCCAGCAGCTCTTTACAGGGAGGGGTCTTTGGCTACACCTTC.

V is TRBV18 and J is TRBJ1-5; tentatively, D is TRBD1 (5 bases). The CDR3 sequence is 15 residues long. Deletions cut 2 bases from V and 6 bases from J, with 14 bases between. Looked up from germline, CDR1 is KGHSH and CDR2 is LQKENI. The CDR3 DNA is TGTGCCAGCTCACCATATTCGGGGGAAGGTCAGCCCCAGCATTTT. This gives the protein CASSPYSGEGQPQHF.

This chain joins TRBV7-2 and TRBJ2-7, with 12 bases aligning to TRBD1. Trimming took 5 bases from V and 4 from J; bases not matched to a gene: 6. Looked up from germline, CDR1 is SGHTA and CDR2 is FQGNSA. The CDR3 contains 15 residues. The CDR3 region has the DNA TGTGCCAGCAGCCGGGGGACAGGGGGCCCTTACGAGCAGTACTTC. Protein: CASSRGTGGPYEQYF.

The CDR3 DNA reads TGTGCCTGGACCGGACAGGGCACTGAAGCTTTCTTT. Translating gives CAWTGQGTEAFF. The chain carries TRBV30 and TRBJ1-1; 8 bases map to TRBD1. The CDR3 has 12 amino acids. V dropped 4 bases and J dropped 4; count of bases not matched to a gene: 2. The germline CDR1 and CDR2 sequences are GTSNPN and SVGIG (reference sequence). Drawing the rest from reference TRBV30 and TRBJ1-1, the complete variable domain is SQTIHQWPATLVQPVGSPLSLECTVEGTSNPNLYWYRQAAGRGLQLLFYSVGIGQISSEVPQNLSASRPQDRQFILSSKKLLLSDSGFYLCAWTGQGTEAFFGQGTRLTVV.

This clone occurred once. This rearrangement joins TRBV27 to TRBJ2-1; D possibly corresponds to TRBD2 (5 bases). CDR1 MNHEY and CDR2 SMNVEV come from the germline V gene (reference sequence). The CDR3 is 19 amino acids. The V gene lost 1 base and the J gene lost 0 bases, with 19 bases spanning the gap. CDR3 protein: CASSLLSGAAVSSYNEQFF. CDR3 bases: TGTGCCAGCAGTTTATTGTCAGGTGCAGCGGTAAGCTCCTACAATGAGCAGTTCTTC.

This chain uses TRBV28 with TRBJ1-5; possible D gene TRBD1, 5 bases. The CDR3 is 13 residues long. Trimming left V 5 bases short and J 3 bases short, with 8 bases between. Looked up from germline, CDR1 is MDHEN and CDR2 is SYDVKM. The CDR3 bases are TGTGCCAGCAGTGAGACAGTCAATCAGCCCCAGCATTTT. It is translated as CASSETVNQPQHF.

The chain recombines TRBV4-1 with TRBJ2-2; the D gene is possibly TRBD2 (6 bases). The germline V gene encodes CDR1 MGHRA and CDR2 YSYEKL. Trimming cost V 3 bases and J 8 bases, with 19 bases left between them. The CDR3 runs to 16 residues. DNA for the CDR3: TGCGCCAGCAGCCAGGCCGGGACTCCGGCGGATGGGGAGCTGTTTTTT. Amino acids: CASSQAGTPADGELFF.

The chain has TRBV5-5 and TRBJ1-1; D is ambiguous. V shed 4 bases and J shed 1 base, with 17 bases lying between them. Germline CDR1 and CDR2: SGHKS and YYEKEE (reference sequence). This CDR3 comprises 16 residues. The CDR3 sequence: CASSRTAGLANTEAFF. CDR3 sequence (DNA): TGTGCCAGCAGCAGAACTGCCGGACTGGCGAACACTGAAGCTTTCTTT.